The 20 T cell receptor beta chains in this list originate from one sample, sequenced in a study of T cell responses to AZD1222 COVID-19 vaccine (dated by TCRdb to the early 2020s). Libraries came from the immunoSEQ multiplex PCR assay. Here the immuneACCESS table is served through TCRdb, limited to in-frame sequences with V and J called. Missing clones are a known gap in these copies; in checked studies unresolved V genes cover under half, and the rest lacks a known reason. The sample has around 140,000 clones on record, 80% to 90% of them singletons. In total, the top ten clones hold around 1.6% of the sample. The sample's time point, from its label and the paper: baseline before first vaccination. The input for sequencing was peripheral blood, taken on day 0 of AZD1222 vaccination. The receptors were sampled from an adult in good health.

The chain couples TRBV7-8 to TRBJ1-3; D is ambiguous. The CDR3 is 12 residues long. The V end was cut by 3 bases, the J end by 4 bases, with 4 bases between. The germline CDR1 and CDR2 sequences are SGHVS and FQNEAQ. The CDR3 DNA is TGTGCCAGCAGCTTCCAGGGAAACACCATATATTTT. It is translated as CASSFQGNTIYF. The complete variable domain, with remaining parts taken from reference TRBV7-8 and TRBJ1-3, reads GAGVSQSPRYKVAKRGQDVALRCDPISGHVSLFWYQQALGQGPEFLTYFQNEAQLDKSGLPSDRFFAERPEGSVSTLKIQRTQQEDSAVYLCASSFQGNTIYFGEGSWLTVV.

The CDR3 region is CASGLALLGEVSLYGYTF. The CDR3 DNA reads as TGTGCTAGTGGTTTGGCCCTCCTTGGGGAAGTGTCTCTCTATGGCTACACCTTC. The chain is built from TRBV12-5 and TRBJ1-2; D ambiguous. The CDR3 length is 18 residues. V lost 1 base and J lost 4, with 22 bases in between. Germline CDR1 LGHNT, CDR2 FRNRAP.

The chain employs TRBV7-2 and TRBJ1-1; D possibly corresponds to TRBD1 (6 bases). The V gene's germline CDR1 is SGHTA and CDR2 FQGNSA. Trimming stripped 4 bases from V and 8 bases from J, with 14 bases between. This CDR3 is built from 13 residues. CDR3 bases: TGTGCCAGCAGCTCCCGTGGACAGCTGGAAGCTTTCTTT. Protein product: CASSSRGQLEAFF.

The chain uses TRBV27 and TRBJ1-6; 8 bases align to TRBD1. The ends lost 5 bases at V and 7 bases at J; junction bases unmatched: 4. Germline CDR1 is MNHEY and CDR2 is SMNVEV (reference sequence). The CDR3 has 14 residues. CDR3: CASSDRGGNSPLHF. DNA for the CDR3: TGTGCCAGCAGTGACAGGGGAGGAAATTCACCCCTCCACTTT.

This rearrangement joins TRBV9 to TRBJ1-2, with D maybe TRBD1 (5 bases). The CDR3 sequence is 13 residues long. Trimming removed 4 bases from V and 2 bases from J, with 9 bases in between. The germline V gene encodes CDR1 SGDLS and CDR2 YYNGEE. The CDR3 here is CASSITGNYGYTF. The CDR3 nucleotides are TGTGCCAGCAGCATAACAGGCAACTATGGCTACACCTTC.

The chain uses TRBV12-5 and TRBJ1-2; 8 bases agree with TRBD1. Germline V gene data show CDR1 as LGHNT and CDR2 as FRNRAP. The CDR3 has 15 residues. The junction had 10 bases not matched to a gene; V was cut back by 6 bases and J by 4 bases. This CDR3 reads CASGPGTGKAYGYTF. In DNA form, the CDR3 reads TGTGCTAGTGGCCCCGGGACAGGAAAGGCCTATGGCTACACCTTC.

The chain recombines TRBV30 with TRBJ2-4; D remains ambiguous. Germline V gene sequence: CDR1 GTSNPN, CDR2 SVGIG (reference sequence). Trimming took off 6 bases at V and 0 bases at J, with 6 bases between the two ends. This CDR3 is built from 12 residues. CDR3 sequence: CACVEAKNIQYF. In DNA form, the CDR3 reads TGTGCCTGTGTGGAAGCCAAAAACATTCAGTACTTC.

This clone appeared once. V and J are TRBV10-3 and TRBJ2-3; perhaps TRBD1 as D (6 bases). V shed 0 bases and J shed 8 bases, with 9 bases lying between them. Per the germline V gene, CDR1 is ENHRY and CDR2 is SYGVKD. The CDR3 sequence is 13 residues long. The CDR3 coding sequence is TGTGCCATCAGTGAGTCGGTAGGGGGTACGCAGTATTTT. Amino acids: CAISESVGGTQYF.

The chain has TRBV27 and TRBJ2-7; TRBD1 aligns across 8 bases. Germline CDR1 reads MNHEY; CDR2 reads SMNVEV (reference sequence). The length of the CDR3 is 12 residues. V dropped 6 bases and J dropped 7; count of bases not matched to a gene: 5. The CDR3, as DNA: TGTGCCAGCAGCTTCAGGGGGCGGGAGCAGTACTTC. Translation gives CASSFRGREQYF.

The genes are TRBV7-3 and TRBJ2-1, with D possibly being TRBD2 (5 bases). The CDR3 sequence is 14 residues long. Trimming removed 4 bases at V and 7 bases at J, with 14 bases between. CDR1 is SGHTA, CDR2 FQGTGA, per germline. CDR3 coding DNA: TGTGCCAGCAGCTCACCCCCCCCGGGAAATGAGCAGTTCTTC. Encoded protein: CASSSPPPGNEQFF.

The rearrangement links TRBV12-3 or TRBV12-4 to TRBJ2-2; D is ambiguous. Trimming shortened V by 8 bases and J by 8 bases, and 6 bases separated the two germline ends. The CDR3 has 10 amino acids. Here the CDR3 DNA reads TGTGCCAGCGGCGGTGGGGAGCTGTTTTTT. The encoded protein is CASGGGELFF.

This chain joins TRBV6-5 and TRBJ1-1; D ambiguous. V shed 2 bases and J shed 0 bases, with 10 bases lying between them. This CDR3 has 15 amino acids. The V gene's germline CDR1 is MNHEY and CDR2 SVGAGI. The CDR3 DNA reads TGTGCCAGCAGTTACGAGGGCGGGTTGAACACTGAAGCTTTCTTT. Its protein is CASSYEGGLNTEAFF.

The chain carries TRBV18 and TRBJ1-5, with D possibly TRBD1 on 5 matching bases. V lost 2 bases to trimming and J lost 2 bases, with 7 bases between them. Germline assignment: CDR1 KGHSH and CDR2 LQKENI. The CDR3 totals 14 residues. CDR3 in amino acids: CASSPKGGNQPQHF. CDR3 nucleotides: TGTGCCAGCTCACCAAAAGGGGGCAATCAGCCCCAGCATTTT.

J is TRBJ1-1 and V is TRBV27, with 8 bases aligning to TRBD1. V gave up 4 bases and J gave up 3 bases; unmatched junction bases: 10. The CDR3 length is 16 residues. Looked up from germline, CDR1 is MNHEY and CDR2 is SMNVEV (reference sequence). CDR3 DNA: TGTGCCAGCAGTTACCGACAGGGGTACTCTTACACTGAAGCTTTCTTT. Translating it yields CASSYRQGYSYTEAFF.

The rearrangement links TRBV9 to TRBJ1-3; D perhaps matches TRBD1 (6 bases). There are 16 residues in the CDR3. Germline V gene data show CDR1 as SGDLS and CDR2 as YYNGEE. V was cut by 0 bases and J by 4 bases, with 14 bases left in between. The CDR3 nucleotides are TGTGCCAGCAGCGTAGCTACTGGGGGGCTCGGAAACACCATATATTTT. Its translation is CASSVATGGLGNTIYF.

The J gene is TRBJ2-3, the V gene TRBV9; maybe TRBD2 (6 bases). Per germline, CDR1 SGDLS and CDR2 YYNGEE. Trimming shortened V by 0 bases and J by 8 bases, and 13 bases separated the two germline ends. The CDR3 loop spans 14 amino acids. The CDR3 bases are TGTGCCAGCAGCGTAGCGACGGGGGTGGGTACGCAGTATTTT. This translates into CASSVATGVGTQYF.

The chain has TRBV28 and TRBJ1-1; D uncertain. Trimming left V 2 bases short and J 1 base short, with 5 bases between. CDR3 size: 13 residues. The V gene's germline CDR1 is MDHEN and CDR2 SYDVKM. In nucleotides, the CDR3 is TGTGCCAGCAGTTTAGCAACGAACACTGAAGCTTTCTTT. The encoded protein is CASSLATNTEAFF.

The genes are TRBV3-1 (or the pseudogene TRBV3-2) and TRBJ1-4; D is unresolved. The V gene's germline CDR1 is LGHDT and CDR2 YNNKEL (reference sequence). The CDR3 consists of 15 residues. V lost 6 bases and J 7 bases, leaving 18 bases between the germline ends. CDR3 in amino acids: CASRDFARTGEKLFF. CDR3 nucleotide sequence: TGTGCCAGCAGGGACTTTGCCCGGACGGGTGAAAAACTGTTTTTT.

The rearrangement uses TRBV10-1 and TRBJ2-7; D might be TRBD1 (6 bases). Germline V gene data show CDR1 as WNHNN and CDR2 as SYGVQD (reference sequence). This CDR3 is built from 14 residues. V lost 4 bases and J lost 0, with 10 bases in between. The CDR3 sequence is CASSGETGSYEQYF. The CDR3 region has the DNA TGCGCCAGCAGTGGAGAGACAGGCTCCTACGAGCAGTACTTC.

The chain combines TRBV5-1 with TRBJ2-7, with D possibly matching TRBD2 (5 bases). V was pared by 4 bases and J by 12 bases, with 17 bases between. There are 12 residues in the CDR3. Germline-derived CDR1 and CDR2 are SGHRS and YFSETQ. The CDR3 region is CASSIGLAEMYF. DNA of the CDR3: TGCGCCAGCAGCATTGGACTGGCGGAAATGTACTTC.